This TCR beta chain was obtained from a study of siplizumab effects on memory and regulatory T cells. Clones were sequenced by immunoSEQ multiplex PCR, and TCRdb holds only the in-frame ones, with some missing. The sample contains around 100,000 clones, about 93% of which appear only once. The V gene lost 4 bases and the J gene lost 0 bases, with 10 bases spanning the gap. In germline, CDR1 is SGHNT, CDR2 YYREEE (reference sequence). The CDR3 has 15 amino acids. This clone has only one observation. This chain uses TRBV5-4 with TRBJ2-2; D remains ambiguous. Material for sequencing was Tregs sorted from blood. The sequence derives from a human donor in good health. DNA for the CDR3: TGTGCCAGCAGCCCTTCAAAGGCGAACACCGGGGAGCTGTTTTTT. Translated, it gives CASSPSKANTGELFF.